This TCR beta chain is from a study of T cell changes during pregnancy in multiple sclerosis. The germline V gene has CDR1 SGHTA and CDR2 FQGTGA. CDR3 size: 15 residues. The J segment lost 5 bases and the V segment lost 5 bases, leaving 4 bases of the junction unmatched. Some clones are missing from TCRdb's copy, which holds only in-frame ones; the method was immunoSEQ multiplex PCR. The profile shows 45,000 to 55,000 clones, approximately 92% of them singletons. V is TRBV7-3 and J is TRBJ2-1; 12 bases fit TRBD2. The material sequenced was peripheral blood, taken in the third trimester of pregnancy. This clonotype originated in a female donor with multiple sclerosis, enrolled in a pregnancy study. CDR3 nucleotide sequence: TGTGCCAGCAGCGTTAGACTAGCGGGAGACAATGAGCAGTTCTTC. As protein: CASSVRLAGDNEQFF.